This passage covers 18 T cell receptor beta chains from one sample sequenced in a study of monozygotic twins with inflammatory bowel disease. From the 5' RACE reads, TCRdb lists one entry per CDR3 protein and no DNA. The sample features around 370,000 distinct CDR3 sequences, with 2.5% to 3% in its top ten. Sequencing was done on a sample of blood. These receptors all stem from a human donor with ulcerative colitis or Crohn's disease, or a healthy co-twin of an affected twin (not recorded which).

V gene TRBV7-9 combines with J gene TRBJ2-7; the D gene TCRdb calls, TRBD2, cannot be checked with no DNA. CDR3 length: 15 amino acids. Germline V CDR1 and CDR2: SEHNR, FQNEAQ (reference sequence). The CDR3 loop reads CASSSQTSGGHEQYF. The full variable domain, completed using reference TRBV7-9 and TRBJ2-7, is DTGVSQNPRHKITKRGQNVTFRCDPISEHNRLYWYRQTLGQGPEFLTYFQNEAQLEKSRLLSDRFSAERPKGSFSTLEIQRTEQGDSAMYLCASSSQTSGGHEQYFGPGTRLTVT.

V and J are TRBV12-3 or TRBV12-4 and TRBJ1-1; lacking DNA, the TRBD1 call made by TCRdb goes unchecked. The CDR3 spans 13 residues. The CDR3 reads CASSQQGGTEAFF.

The chain couples TRBV20-1 to TRBJ1-3; TCRdb gives TRBD1 as the D gene, but with no DNA this cannot be confirmed. This CDR3 has 15 residues. The germline V gene encodes CDR1 DFQATT and CDR2 SNEGSKA (reference sequence). The CDR3 region is CSAGGQLHSGNTIYF.

The rearrangement links TRBV6-1 to TRBJ2-3; TCRdb selects TRBD1, and the lack of DNA leaves this call unchecked. Germline V gives CDR1 MNHNS, CDR2 SASEGT. The CDR3 consists of 13 residues. The CDR3 protein is CASSRDRGDTQYF.

The chain employs TRBV7-2 and TRBJ2-7; lacking DNA, the TRBD1 call made by TCRdb goes unchecked. The CDR3 is 15 amino acids. The germline CDR1 and CDR2 sequences are SGHTA and FQGNSA. CDR3 residues: CASNRRDRGLYEQYF.

The rearrangement uses TRBV3-1 and TRBJ2-1; TCRdb proposes TRBD2, but this gene call is untestable without DNA. From germline, CDR1 is LGHDT and CDR2 YNNKEL (reference sequence). The CDR3 runs to 14 residues. CDR3 residues: CASSTSGGFNEQFF.

V usage is TRBV29-1 and J usage is TRBJ1-5; TCRdb outputs TRBD1, but without DNA this stays unchecked. Germline lookup yields CDR1 SQVTM and CDR2 ANQGSEA. CDR3 length: 13 amino acids. CDR3 amino acids: CSVQTGFNQPQHF.

The chain carries TRBV4-2 and TRBJ2-3; TCRdb reports TRBD2, a call that lacks DNA to check it against. The CDR3 covers 16 residues. The germline V gene encodes CDR1 LGHNA and CDR2 YNFKEQ. This CDR3 is CASSPRLGPSTDTQYF.

The chain joins TRBV7-9 to TRBJ1-4; TCRdb names TRBD1, which stays unverified in the absence of DNA. The CDR3 consists of 14 residues. In germline, CDR1 is SEHNR, CDR2 FQNEAQ (reference sequence). The CDR3 spells CASTRTANNEKLFF.

The chain has TRBV19 and TRBJ2-7; TCRdb's D call, TRBD1, is unchecked because there is no DNA. Germline V gene lookup returns CDR1 LNHDA and CDR2 SQIVND (reference sequence). This CDR3 spans 15 amino acids. The CDR3 sequence is CASSGPGTGSYEQYF.

The chain recombines TRBV7-9 with TRBJ2-5. The CDR3 runs 15 residues. Germline V gene data show CDR1 as SEHNR and CDR2 as FQNEAQ (reference sequence). The CDR3 protein is CASSSNSDTQETQYF.

The chain's CDR3 is CASSVGQGFGNSPLHF. This sequence joins TRBV2 and TRBJ1-6; TCRdb designates TRBD1, a call that cannot be tested without DNA. Germline CDR1 SNHLY, CDR2 FYNNEI. The CDR3 length is 16 residues.

V is TRBV11-2 and J is TRBJ2-1; TCRdb proposes TRBD2, but this gene call is untestable without DNA. The CDR3 totals 16 residues. Per the germline V gene, CDR1 is SGHAT and CDR2 is FQNNGV. Here the CDR3 reads CASSLEASGGYNEQFF. The full variable domain, completed using reference TRBV11-2 and TRBJ2-1, is EAGVAQSPRYKIIEKRQSVAFWCNPISGHATLYWYQQILGQGPKLLIQFQNNGVVDDSQLPKDRFSAERLKGVDSTLKIQPAKLEDSAVYLCASSLEASGGYNEQFFGPGTRLTVL.

This chain uses TRBV13 with TRBJ1-5. The CDR3 extends over 14 amino acids. CDR1 and CDR2 (germline): PRHDT, FYEKMQ (reference sequence). The CDR3 reads CASSFGRVEQPQHF.

The V gene is TRBV9, the J gene TRBJ2-2; the D call from TCRdb, TRBD1, cannot be confirmed without DNA. The CDR3 length is 15 residues. Germline-derived CDR1 and CDR2 are SGDLS and YYNGEE. The CDR3 loop reads CASNRDRGQIGELFF. Variable domain in full (rest from reference TRBV9 and TRBJ2-2): DSGVTQTPKHLITATGQRVTLRCSPRSGDLSVYWYQQSLDQGLQFLIQYYNGEERAKGNILERFSAQQFPDLHSELNLSSLELGDSALYFCASNRDRGQIGELFFGEGSRLTVL.

This chain links TRBV24-1 with TRBJ2-5; TCRdb's D call, TRBD1, is unchecked because there is no DNA. The length of the CDR3 is 14 residues. The germline CDR1 and CDR2 sequences are KGHDR and SFDVKD. The CDR3: CATSESGAQETQYF.

The chain's CDR3 is CASGQGSEQYF. V is TRBV12-5 and J is TRBJ2-7; as DNA is missing, the TRBD1 call by TCRdb cannot be tested. The CDR3 is 11 residues long. Germline CDR1 reads LGHNT; CDR2 reads FRNRAP.

The V call is TRBV10-2, the J call TRBJ2-7. The CDR3 is 13 residues long. From germline, CDR1 is WSHSY and CDR2 SAAADI. The CDR3 here is CASKDQTSYEQYF.